This TCR beta chain was identified in a study of regulatory T cells in long-lasting Graves disease. On the study more broadly: Persistent cases were those of Graves' disease that involved over 5 years of antithyroid drugs with positive TSH receptor antibodies. Study results and caveats: Persistent Graves' patients showed reduced TCR diversity versus newly diagnosed patients.

Library construction for TCR beta used iRepertoire HTBI primers and Arm-PCR of CDR3 regions. Using its own MiXCR run on the multiplex PCR reads, TCRdb lists one record per CDR3 protein. The table lists some 370,000 distinct CDR3 sequences, roughly 20% of them singletons. CDR1 is LGHNA, CDR2 YSLEER, per germline. With 1 base removed from V and 4 bases from J, the gap between germline ends came to 10 bases. CDR3 length equals 14 residues. Remarks on this clonotype: Its antigen remains unknown.

Stated time point: persistent/refractory GD, antithyroid drugs over 5 years with positive TRAb. Following extraction of RNA from PBMCs, that RNA was used to make the TCR library. Graves' disease diagnosis used American Thyroid Association guidelines. The input for sequencing was peripheral blood mononuclear cells (PBMCs), taken when the disease was refractory, from a patient treated with antithyroid drugs. The V and J genes are TRBV4-3 and TRBJ1-1; D gene uncertain. This sequence was found in a female donor with Graves disease. The CDR3 nucleotides are TGCGCCAGCAGCCAAGTACTAACAGTCACTGAAGCTTTCTTT. Its protein product is CASSQVLTVTEAFF.